This TCR beta chain stems from a study of cytomegalovirus exposure and HLA in healthy donors. Whole-study findings and limits: TCR beta V- and J-gene trimming, according to a later analysis, was linked to a missense DCLRE1C variant. An observed cluster of highly shared sequence variants was recorded as a likely sequencing artifact.

A multiplex PCR was run with 60 Vbeta primers and 13 Jbeta primers. Some clones are missing from TCRdb's copy, which holds only in-frame ones; the method was immunoSEQ multiplex PCR. The repertoire holds 57,000 or so clones, around 75% seen once, with roughly half in the top ten. The CDR3 has 15 residues. V was shortened by 0 bases and J by 3 bases, with 12 bases between the two germline ends. CDR1 is SEHNR, CDR2 FQNEAQ, per germline (reference sequence). This clone occurred a few times. Its antigen is not identified. The receptor comes from a man in his fifties in good health and CMV-seropositive. The chain joins TRBV7-9 to TRBJ2-7; a possible D gene is TRBD1 (6 bases). The sequenced sample consisted of PBMCs. CDR3 sequence: CASSLALGTNYEQYF. The CDR3 bases are TGTGCCAGCAGCTTAGCGCTCGGGACAAACTACGAGCAGTACTTC.